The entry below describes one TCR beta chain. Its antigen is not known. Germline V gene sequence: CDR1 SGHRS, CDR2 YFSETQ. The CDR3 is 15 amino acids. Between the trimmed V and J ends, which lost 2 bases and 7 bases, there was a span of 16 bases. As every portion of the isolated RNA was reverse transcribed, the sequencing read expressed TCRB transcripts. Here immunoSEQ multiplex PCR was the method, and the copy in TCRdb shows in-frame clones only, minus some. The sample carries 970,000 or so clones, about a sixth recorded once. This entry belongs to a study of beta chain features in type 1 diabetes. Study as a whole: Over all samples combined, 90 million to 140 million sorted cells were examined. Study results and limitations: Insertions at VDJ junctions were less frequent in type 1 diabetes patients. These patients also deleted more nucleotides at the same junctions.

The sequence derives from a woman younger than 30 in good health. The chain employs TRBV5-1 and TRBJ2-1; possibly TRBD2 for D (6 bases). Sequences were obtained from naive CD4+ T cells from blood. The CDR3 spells CASSFRFREDNEQFF. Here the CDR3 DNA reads TGCGCCAGCAGCTTTAGATTTAGGGAGGATAATGAGCAGTTCTTC. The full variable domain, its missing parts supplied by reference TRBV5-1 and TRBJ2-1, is KAGVTQTPRYLIKTRGQQVTLSCSPISGHRSVSWYQQTPGQGLQFLFEYFSETQRNKGNFPGRFSGRQFSNSRSEMNVSTLELGDSALYLCASSFRFREDNEQFFGPGTRLTVL.